Listed below are T cell receptor beta chains from one sample, sequenced in a study of breast tumors, draining lymph nodes, adjacent tissues. TCRdb processed the multiplex PCR reads anew with MiXCR; each CDR3 protein has one entry. The sample yields more than 200,000 distinct CDR3 sequences, about 30% seen once. Input material: axillary lymph node tissue. The receptors were gathered from a female donor with breast cancer. Some clones in this sample may be carry-over from other donors' samples. The conserved cysteine and the conserved F or W are not part of the CDR3 here. D genes are given only for firm matches.

- | TRBJ1-6 | TRBV5-1 | ASSFEGKSPLH
TRBD1 | TRBJ2-7 | TRBV29-1 | RRTGLTREQY
- | TRBJ2-7 | TRBV7-2 | AVARGNYEQY
- | TRBJ1-2 | TRBV10-3 | AISELSGDGYT
- | TRBJ1-5 | TRBV4-1 | ASSQGTVSNQPQH
- | TRBJ2-1 | TRBV15 | ATRAGTSSYNEQF
TRBD2 | TRBJ2-3 | TRBV9 | ASSSPVAGAPADTQY
TRBD1 | TRBJ1-1 | TRBV30 | AWNGQGDTEAF
TRBD1 | TRBJ1-6 | TRBV20-1 | SARQGATNSPLH
TRBD1 | TRBJ2-7 | TRBV6-5 | ASSYSSKDRVIEQY
- | TRBJ2-1 | TRBV5-1 | ASSKDGLNEQF
- | TRBJ2-7 | TRBV5-6 | ASSLWNVRYERY
- | TRBJ1-5 | TRBV7-9 | ASSFQGNNQPQH
- | TRBJ2-3 | TRBV20-1 | SARRTVTDTQY
- | TRBJ1-1 | TRBV27 | ASSLDFSGTKAF
- | TRBJ2-1 | TRBV9 | ASSSTGVQNEQF
- | TRBJ2-1 | TRBV5-1 | ASSLGNNEQF
- | TRBJ2-5 | TRBV19 | ASSRLGRGETQY
- | TRBJ1-3 | TRBV2 | ASNLDNGNTIY
TRBD1 | TRBJ2-2 | TRBV5-1 | ASSIRPGTGYTGELF
TRBD2 | TRBJ2-2 | TRBV5-1 | ASSLLAGQNTGELF
TRBD2 | TRBJ2-1 | TRBV7-2 | ASSLGTSRANEQL
- | TRBJ1-4 | TRBV20-1 | SARDRHQTGPNEKLF
- | TRBJ1-4 | TRBV6-5 | ASNYSPGPTNEKLF
- | TRBJ2-5 | TRBV2 | ASSEGGLTPETQY
TRBD1 | TRBJ2-5 | TRBV5-1 | ASSLRGPQQAQY
- | TRBJ1-1 | TRBV6-5 | ASSHSPLTPNTEAF
- | TRBJ2-3 | TRBV12-3/TRBV12-4 | ASSFPPRSTQY
TRBD1 | TRBJ1-5 | TRBV5-1 | ASSSGQGTNEH
- | TRBJ2-5 | TRBV19 | ASSGQTYQETQY
TRBD2 | TRBJ2-1 | TRBV20-1 | SARTSSSSSYNEQF
- | TRBJ1-2 | TRBV5-4 | ASSLIGQYGYT
- | TRBJ1-2 | TRBV6-5 | ASSSSGNYGYT
TRBD1 | TRBJ2-6 | TRBV18 | ASSLDRVGANVLT
- | TRBJ1-3 | TRBV2 | ASIRVFSGNTIY
- | TRBJ1-4 | TRBV6-2/TRBV6-3 | ASREGLTNEKLF
- | TRBJ1-4 | TRBV20-1 | SASRGSSTYNEKLF
- | TRBJ2-3 | TRBV3-1 | ASSQGRTDTQY
- | TRBJ2-3 | TRBV7-2 | ASSDRASTDTQY
- | TRBJ1-5 | TRBV28 | ASSPAEGAHQPQH
TRBD1 | TRBJ2-7 | TRBV6-6 | ASSDRDYEQY
TRBD2 | TRBJ2-7 | TRBV5-4 | ASSPSAGAGREQY
- | TRBJ2-5 | TRBV20-1 | SATGGGGTQY
TRBD1 | TRBJ1-1 | TRBV10-3 | AIRGQGRTEAF
- | TRBJ2-1 | TRBV30 | AWSVLGHNEQF
- | TRBJ2-1 | TRBV28 | ASSLYRVAYNEQF
TRBD2 | TRBJ2-5 | TRBV7-9 | ASSNLAAGRETQY